The entry below gives a single T cell receptor beta chain sequence along with its context. Enrollment of patients from Seattle took place during active infection, with longitudinal follow-up. Some clones are missing from TCRdb's copy, which holds only in-frame ones; the method was immunoSEQ multiplex PCR. Among fewer than 200,000 clones listed, roughly four fifths were seen once. This sample was included in a study of blood T cell repertoires in COVID-19. About the study: PBMCs, B-cell-depleted T cells, or T cells provided the cDNA or gDNA that made up the material.

With 8 bases removed from V and 6 bases from J, the gap between germline ends came to 13 bases. The CDR3 length is 12 residues. Germline V gene lookup returns CDR1 ENHRY and CDR2 SYGVKD. The chain carries TRBV10-3 and TRBJ1-1, with D hard to call. The clonotype comes from a woman in her seventies with COVID-19, enrolled during active disease. The sample taken for sequencing was peripheral blood. The CDR3 bases are TGTGCCATCGGGAGGGAGTCCCCTGAAGCTTTCTTT. It translates to CAIGRESPEAFF.